This T cell receptor (beta chain) was sequenced for a study of blood T cell repertoires in COVID-19. Study context: Samples of COVID-19 (acute and convalescent) were obtained from the United States, Italy and Spain.

The CDR3 has 16 amino acids. Trimming cost V 0 bases and J 13 bases, with 19 bases left between them. Germline CDR1 is MNHEY and CDR2 is SMNVEV (reference sequence). As handled by the study authors: Reference gene primer amplification in the assay estimated nucleated cell counts. Sequencing was performed with immunoSEQ multiplex PCR; in TCRdb, only in-frame clones are kept and a portion is missing. The DNA gave D and trimming, while V, J and clone size come from that table. Among more than 300,000 clones listed, 86% were seen once. Participants reported their clinical history, and cohort assignment relied on those reports. All recovered Cohort 3 donors got two negative PCRs, got clearance, or saw symptom resolution.

Sample: PBMCs or T cells enriched from blood (not recorded which). This chain links TRBV27 with TRBJ1-6; a weak D match, TRBD1 (5 bases). This receptor was obtained from a young man who had recovered from COVID-19. The CDR3 loop is CASSLSFRATVSPLHF. The CDR3 DNA is TGTGCCAGCAGTTTATCCTTCAGGGCAACCGTATCGCCCCTCCACTTT.